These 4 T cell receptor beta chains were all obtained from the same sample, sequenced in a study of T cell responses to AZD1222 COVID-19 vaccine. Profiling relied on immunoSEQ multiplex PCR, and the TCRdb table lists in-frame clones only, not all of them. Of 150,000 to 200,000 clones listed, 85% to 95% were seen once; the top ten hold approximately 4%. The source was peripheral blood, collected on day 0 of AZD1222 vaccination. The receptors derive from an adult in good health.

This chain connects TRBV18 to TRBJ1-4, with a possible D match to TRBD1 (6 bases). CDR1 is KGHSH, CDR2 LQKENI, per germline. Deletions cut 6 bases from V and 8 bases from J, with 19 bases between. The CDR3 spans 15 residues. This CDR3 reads CASSPSDSPREKLFF. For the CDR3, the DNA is TGTGCCAGCTCCCCTTCGGACAGCCCCAGGGAAAAACTGTTTTTT.

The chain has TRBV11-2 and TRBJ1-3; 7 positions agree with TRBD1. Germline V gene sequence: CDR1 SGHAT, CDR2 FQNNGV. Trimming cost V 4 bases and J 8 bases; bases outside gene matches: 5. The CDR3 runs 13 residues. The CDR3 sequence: CASSSYRGDTIYF. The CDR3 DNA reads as TGTGCCAGCAGCTCCTACAGGGGTGACACCATATATTTT.

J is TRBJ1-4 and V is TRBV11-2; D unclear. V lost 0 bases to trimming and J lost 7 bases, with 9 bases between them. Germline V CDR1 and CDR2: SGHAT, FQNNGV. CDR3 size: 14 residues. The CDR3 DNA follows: TGTGCCAGCAGCTTAGAGAGTCGTCCTGAAAAACTGTTTTTT. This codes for CASSLESRPEKLFF. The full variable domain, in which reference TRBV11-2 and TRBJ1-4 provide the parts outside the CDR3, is EAGVAQSPRYKIIEKRQSVAFWCNPISGHATLYWYQQILGQGPKLLIQFQNNGVVDDSQLPKDRFSAERLKGVDSTLKIQPAKLEDSAVYLCASSLESRPEKLFFGSGTQLSVL.

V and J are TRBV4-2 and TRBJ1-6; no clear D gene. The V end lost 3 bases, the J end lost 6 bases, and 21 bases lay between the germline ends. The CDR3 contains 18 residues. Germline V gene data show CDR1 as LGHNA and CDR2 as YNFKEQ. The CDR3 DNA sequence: TGTGCCAGCAGCCAGGCTCTTGGGGTAGTATTCGGTAATTCACCCCTCCACTTT. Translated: CASSQALGVVFGNSPLHF.